This T cell receptor beta chain was found in a study of T cells after yellow fever vaccination. Notes on the study in general: Boosting was followed by the reappearance of most primary-vaccination clones (approximately 97% CD4, about 90% CD8).

This clonotype was counted at least ten times. Its target is not known. From germline, CDR1 is LGHNA and CDR2 YSLEER. The CDR3 contains 16 residues. The ends lost 3 bases at V and 6 bases at J; junction bases unmatched: 8. MiXCR, run by TCRdb on the 5' RACE reads, gives a single entry per CDR3 protein. The sample lists a few hundred thousand distinct CDR3 sequences, 3.5% to 4.5% occurring once. The source was PBMCs, collected 15 days after the yellow fever booster vaccination. This sequence originates from a man younger than 35 who received the YFV17D yellow fever vaccine. The chain uses TRBV4-3 and TRBJ2-2; 9 bases line up with TRBD2. The CDR3 spells CASSQGRGGLAGELFF. In DNA, the CDR3 is TGCGCCAGCAGCCAGGGGCGGGGGGGCCTAGCCGGGGAGCTGTTTTTT.